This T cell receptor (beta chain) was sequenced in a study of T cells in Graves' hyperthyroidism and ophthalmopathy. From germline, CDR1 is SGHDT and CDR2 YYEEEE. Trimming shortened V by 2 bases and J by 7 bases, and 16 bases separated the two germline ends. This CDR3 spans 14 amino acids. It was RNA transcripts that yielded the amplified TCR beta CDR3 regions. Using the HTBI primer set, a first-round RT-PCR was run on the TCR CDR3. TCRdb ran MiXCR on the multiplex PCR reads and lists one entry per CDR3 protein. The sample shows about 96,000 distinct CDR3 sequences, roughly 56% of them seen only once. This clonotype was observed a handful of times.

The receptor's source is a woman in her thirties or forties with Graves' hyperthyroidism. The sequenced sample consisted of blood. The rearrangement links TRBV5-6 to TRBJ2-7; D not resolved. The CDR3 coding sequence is TGTGCCAGCAGCTTAACTGGAGAGTCGCGGGAGCAGTACTTC. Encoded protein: CASSLTGESREQYF.